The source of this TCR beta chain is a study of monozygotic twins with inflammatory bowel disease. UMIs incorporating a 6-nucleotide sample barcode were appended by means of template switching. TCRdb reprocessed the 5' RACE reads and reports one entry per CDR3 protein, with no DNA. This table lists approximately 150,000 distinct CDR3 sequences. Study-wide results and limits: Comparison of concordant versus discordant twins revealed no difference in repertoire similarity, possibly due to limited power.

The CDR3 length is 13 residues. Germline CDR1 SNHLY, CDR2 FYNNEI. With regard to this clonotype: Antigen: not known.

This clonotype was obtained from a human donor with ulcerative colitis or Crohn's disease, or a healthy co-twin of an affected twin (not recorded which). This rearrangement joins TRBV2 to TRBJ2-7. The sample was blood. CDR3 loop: CASSEGGPYEQYF.